This T cell receptor beta chain was sequenced for a study of blood T cells in healthy people across ages. Germline assignment: CDR1 SGHTA and CDR2 FQGNSA. The CDR3 consists of 15 residues. V lost 0 bases and J 5 bases, leaving 14 bases between the germline ends. Combining a sample-barcoded 5' primer with a J-beta primer mix, a second PCR ran for about 7 to 12 cycles. TCRdb called the 5' RACE reads again in MiXCR, with one record for every CDR3 protein. Here the sample spans approximately 1.5 million distinct CDR3 sequences, roughly two fifths being singletons. It was approximately 10 milliliters of peripheral blood that were drawn from each donor.

The source is a woman younger than 30 in good health. The chain is built from TRBV7-2 and TRBJ2-7, with D possibly being TRBD2 (6 bases). Sequenced input: blood. Written as DNA, the CDR3 is TGTGCCAGCAGCTTAGCAGGGCTAGCGTCTCACGAGCAGTACTTC. Translation gives CASSLAGLASHEQYF.